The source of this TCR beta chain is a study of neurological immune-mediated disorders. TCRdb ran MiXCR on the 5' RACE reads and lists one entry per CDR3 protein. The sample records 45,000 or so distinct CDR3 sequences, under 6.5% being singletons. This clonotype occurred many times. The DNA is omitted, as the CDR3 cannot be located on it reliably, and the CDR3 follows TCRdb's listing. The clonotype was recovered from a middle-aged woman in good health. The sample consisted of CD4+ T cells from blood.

CDR3 loop: CASSIVGQGAYERPRTSTDTQYF. The V gene is TRBV21-1, the J gene TRBJ2-3; the table's D call of TRBD1 was not tested on the DNA. TRBV21-1 is marked as a pseudogene. Inclusive of both ends, the CDR3 amounts to 23 amino acids.